Listed below are T cell receptor beta chains from one sample, sequenced in a study of T cells after yellow fever vaccination. In TCRdb, the 5' RACE reads were re-called with MiXCR into one record per CDR3 protein. The profile covers about 260,000 distinct CDR3 sequences, with approximately 3.8% appearing a single time and 15% to 20% taken by the ten largest. The sequencing here drew on PBMCs, taken 15 days after the yellow fever booster vaccination. The origin of the receptors is a man between 18 and 35 years old who received the YFV17D yellow fever vaccine. Each CDR3 is given with its conserved first and last residue. The order of the fields is J gene, V gene, CDR3 protein.

TRBJ1-3 | TRBV5-1 | CASSLADTEANTIYF
TRBJ1-1 | TRBV24-1 | CATRTPTNTEAFF
TRBJ1-4 | TRBV5-1 | CASSPTPAFNEKLFF
TRBJ2-6 | TRBV4-1 | CASSQAIQGILAGANVLTF
TRBJ2-1 | TRBV29-1 | CSVEMPSAGNEQFF
TRBJ1-6 | TRBV28 | CASSFASGGNSPLHF
TRBJ2-1 | TRBV12-3/TRBV12-4 | CASSLWGAYNEQFF
TRBJ2-2 | TRBV7-2 | CASSPDRTNTGELFF
TRBJ1-4 | TRBV20-1 | CSARRGLDEKLFF
TRBJ2-7 | TRBV7-2 | CASSPTLLGSSYEQYF
TRBJ2-4 | TRBV19 | CASSIVLENIQYF
TRBJ2-5 | TRBV3-1 | CASSQLSGETQYF
TRBJ1-1 | TRBV5-6 | CASSFARSTEAFF
TRBJ1-6 | TRBV7-9 | CASSAQSFALHF
TRBJ1-5 | TRBV5-1 | CASSPTPNQPQHF
TRBJ1-6 | TRBV27 | CASSRKDQFTPLHF
TRBJ1-1 | TRBV6-5 | CASSYSLGDRGGTEAFF
TRBJ2-5 | TRBV7-2 | CASSPDPRGAQETQYF
TRBJ1-1 | TRBV12-3/TRBV12-4 | CASRETGDTEAFF
TRBJ2-1 | TRBV4-3 | CASSQDFRLAGVSSSYNEQFF
TRBJ1-2 | TRBV7-2 | CASTSQRGYGYTF
TRBJ2-5 | TRBV5-4 | CASSWDRETQYF
TRBJ1-2 | TRBV12-3/TRBV12-4 | CASCLGGLDYGYTF
TRBJ1-2 | TRBV27 | CASSLDRGWSGYTF